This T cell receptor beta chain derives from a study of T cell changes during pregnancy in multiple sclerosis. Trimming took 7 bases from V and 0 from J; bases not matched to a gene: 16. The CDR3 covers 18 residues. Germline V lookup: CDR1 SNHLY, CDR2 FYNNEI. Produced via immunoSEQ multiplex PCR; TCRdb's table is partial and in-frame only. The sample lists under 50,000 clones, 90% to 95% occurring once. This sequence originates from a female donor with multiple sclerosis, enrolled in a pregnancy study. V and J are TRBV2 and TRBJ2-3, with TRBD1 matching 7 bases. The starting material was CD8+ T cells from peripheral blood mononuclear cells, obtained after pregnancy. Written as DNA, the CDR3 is TGTGCCAGCACTATGTATTCAGGGGGTTATTCTAGCACAGATACGCAGTATTTT. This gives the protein CASTMYSGGYSSTDTQYF.